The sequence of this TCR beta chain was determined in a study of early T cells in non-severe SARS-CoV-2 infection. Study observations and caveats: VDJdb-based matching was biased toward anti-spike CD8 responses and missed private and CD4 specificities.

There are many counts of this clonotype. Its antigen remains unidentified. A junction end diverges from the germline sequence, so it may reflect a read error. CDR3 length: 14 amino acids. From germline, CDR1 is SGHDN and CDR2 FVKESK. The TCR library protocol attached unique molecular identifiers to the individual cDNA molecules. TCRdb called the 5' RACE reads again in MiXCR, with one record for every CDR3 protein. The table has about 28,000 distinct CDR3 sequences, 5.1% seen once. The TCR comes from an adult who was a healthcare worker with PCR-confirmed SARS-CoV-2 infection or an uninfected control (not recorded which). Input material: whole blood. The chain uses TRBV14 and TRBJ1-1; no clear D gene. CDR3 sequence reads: CASRQGLGNAEAFF. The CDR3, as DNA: TGTGCCAGCAGACAAGGGCTGGGAAACGCTGAAGCTTTCTTT.